Listed here are 2 T cell receptor beta chains from one sample, sequenced in a study of technical replicates of blood from a handful of donors. This table comes from immunoSEQ multiplex PCR, and its TCRdb copy is limited to in-frame clones, with some not included. The sample lists roughly 80,000 clones; roughly 90% were seen once. Sequencing input: T cells isolated from PBMCs. These receptors were collected from a human donor in good health.

V gene TRBV4-2 combines with J gene TRBJ2-1; 8 bases line up with TRBD2. The germline V gene encodes CDR1 LGHNA and CDR2 YNFKEQ. This CDR3 is 16 amino acids long. V shed 0 bases and J 4 bases; nucleotides not matched to a gene: 5. The CDR3 protein is CASSQDPGLEYNEQFF. CDR3 bases: TGTGCCAGCAGCCAAGATCCGGGACTAGAATACAATGAGCAGTTCTTC.

V and J are TRBV29-1 and TRBJ1-3; 8 bases map to TRBD1. This CDR3 region has 14 residues. V was pared by 4 bases and J by 2 bases, with 4 bases of the junction left unmatched. Germline CDR1 is SQVTM and CDR2 is ANQGSEA. In DNA, the CDR3 is TGCAGCGTTGTCGGACAGGGAGCTGGAAACACCATATATTTT. Amino acid sequence: CSVVGQGAGNTIYF.